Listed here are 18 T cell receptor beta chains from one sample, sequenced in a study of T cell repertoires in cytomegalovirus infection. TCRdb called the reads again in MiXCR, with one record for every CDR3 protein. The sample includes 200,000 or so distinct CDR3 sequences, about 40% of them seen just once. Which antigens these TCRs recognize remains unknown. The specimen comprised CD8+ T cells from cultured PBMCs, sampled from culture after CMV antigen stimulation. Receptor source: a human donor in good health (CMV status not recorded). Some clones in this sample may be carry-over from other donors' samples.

CDR3 DNA: TGTGCCACCAGCAGGCCCCCCAAGGGAGTCTACGAGCAGTACTTC. Its translation is CATSRPPKGVYEQYF. The chain links TRBV15 to TRBJ2-7; the D gene is possibly TRBD2 (5 bases). Trimming cost V 3 bases and J 3 bases, with 15 bases left between them. Per the germline V gene, CDR1 is LNHNV and CDR2 is YYDKDF (reference sequence). The CDR3 sequence is 15 residues long.

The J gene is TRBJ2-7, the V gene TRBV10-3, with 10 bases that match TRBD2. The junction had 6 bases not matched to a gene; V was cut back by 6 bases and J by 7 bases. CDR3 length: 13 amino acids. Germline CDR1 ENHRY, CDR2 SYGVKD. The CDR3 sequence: CAIRELAGREQYF. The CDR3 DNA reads TGTGCCATCAGGGAACTAGCGGGGCGGGAGCAGTACTTC.

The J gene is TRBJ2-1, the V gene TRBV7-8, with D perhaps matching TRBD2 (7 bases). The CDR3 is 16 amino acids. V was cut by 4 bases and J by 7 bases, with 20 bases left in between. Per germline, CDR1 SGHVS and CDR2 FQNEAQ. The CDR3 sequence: CASSYRETSRGNEQFF. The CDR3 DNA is TGTGCCAGCAGCTACCGGGAGACTAGCAGGGGTAATGAGCAGTTCTTC.

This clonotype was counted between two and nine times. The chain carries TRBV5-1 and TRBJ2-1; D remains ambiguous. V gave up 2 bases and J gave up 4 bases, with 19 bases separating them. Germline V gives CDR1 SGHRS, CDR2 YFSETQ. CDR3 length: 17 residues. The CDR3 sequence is CASSFITPAPRYNEQFF. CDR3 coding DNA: TGCGCCAGCAGCTTTATAACACCTGCGCCAAGGTACAATGAGCAGTTCTTC.

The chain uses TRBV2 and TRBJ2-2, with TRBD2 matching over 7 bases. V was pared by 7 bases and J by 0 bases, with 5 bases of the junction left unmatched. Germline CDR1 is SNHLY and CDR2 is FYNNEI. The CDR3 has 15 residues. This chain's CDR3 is CASIGGGPNTGELFF. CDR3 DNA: TGTGCCAGCATCGGGGGAGGGCCGAACACCGGGGAGCTGTTTTTT.

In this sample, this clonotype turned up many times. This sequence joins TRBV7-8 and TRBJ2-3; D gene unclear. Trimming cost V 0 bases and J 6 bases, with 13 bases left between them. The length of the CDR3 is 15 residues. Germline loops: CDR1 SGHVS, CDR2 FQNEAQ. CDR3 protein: CASSLASLPLDTQYF. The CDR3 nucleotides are TGTGCCAGCAGCTTAGCTAGCCTCCCCCTGGATACGCAGTATTTT. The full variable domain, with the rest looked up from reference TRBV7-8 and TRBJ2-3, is GAGVSQSPRYKVAKRGQDVALRCDPISGHVSLFWYQQALGQGPEFLTYFQNEAQLDKSGLPSDRFFAERPEGSVSTLKIQRTQQEDSAVYLCASSLASLPLDTQYFGPGTRLTVL.

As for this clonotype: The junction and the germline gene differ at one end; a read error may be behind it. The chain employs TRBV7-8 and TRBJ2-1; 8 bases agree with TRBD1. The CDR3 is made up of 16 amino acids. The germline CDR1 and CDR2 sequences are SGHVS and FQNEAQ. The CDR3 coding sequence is TGTGCAAGCAGATTAGGGACAGGTGTACCTCTAACTGATCAGTTCTTC. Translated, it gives CASRLGTGVPLTDQFF. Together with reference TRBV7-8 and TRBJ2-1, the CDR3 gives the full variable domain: GAGVSQSPRYKVAKRGQDVALRCDPISGHVSLFWYQQALGQGPEFLTYFQNEAQLDKSGLPSDRFFAERPEGSVSTLKIQRTQQEDSAVYLCASRLGTGVPLTDQFFGPGTRLTVL.

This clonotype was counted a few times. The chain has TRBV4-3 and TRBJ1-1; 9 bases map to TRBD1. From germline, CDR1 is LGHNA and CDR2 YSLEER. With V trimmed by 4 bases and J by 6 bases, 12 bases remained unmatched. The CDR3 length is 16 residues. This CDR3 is CASSPQTTGGSSEAFF. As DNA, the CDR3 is TGCGCCAGCAGCCCGCAAACCACAGGGGGCAGTTCTGAAGCTTTCTTT.

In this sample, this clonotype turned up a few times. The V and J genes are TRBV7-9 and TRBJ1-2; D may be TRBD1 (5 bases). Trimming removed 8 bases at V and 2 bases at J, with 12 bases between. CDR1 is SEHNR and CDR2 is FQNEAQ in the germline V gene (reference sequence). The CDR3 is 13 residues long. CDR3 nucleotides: TGTGCCAGCCTGGGGGATCCGAACTATGGCTACACCTTC. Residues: CASLGDPNYGYTF. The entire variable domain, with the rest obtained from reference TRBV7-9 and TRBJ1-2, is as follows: DTGVSQNPRHKITKRGQNVTFRCDPISEHNRLYWYRQTLGQGPEFLTYFQNEAQLEKSRLLSDRFSAERPKGSFSTLEIQRTEQGDSAMYLCASLGDPNYGYTFGSGTRLTVV.

The CDR3 DNA is TGTGCCATCAGTGAGTCGAGTCAGTACCAAGAGACCCAGTACTTC. It translates to CAISESSQYQETQYF. This chain connects TRBV10-3 to TRBJ2-5; D is undetermined. This CDR3 region has 15 residues. Trimming shortened V by 0 bases and J by 0 bases, and 8 bases separated the two germline ends. From germline, CDR1 is ENHRY and CDR2 SYGVKD.

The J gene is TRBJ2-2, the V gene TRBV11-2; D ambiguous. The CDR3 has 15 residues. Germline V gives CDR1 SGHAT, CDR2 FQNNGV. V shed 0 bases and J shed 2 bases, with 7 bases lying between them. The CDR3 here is CASSLDPQNTGELFF. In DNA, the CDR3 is TGTGCCAGCAGCTTAGATCCCCAAAACACCGGGGAGCTGTTTTTT.

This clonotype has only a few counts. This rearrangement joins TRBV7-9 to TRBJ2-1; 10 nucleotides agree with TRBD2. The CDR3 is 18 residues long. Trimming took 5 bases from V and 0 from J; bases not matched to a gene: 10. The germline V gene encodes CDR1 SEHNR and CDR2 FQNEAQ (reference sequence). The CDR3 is CASSPGASGGSSYNEQFF. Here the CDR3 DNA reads TGTGCCAGCAGCCCTGGGGCTAGCGGGGGCTCCTCCTACAATGAGCAGTTCTTC. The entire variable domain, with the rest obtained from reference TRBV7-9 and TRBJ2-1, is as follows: DTGVSQNPRHKITKRGQNVTFRCDPISEHNRLYWYRQTLGQGPEFLTYFQNEAQLEKSRLLSDRFSAERPKGSFSTLEIQRTEQGDSAMYLCASSPGASGGSSYNEQFFGPGTRLTVL.

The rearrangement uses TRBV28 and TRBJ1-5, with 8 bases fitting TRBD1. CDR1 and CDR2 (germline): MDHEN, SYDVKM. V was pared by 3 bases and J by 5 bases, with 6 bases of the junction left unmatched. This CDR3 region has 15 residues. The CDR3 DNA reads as TGTGCCAGCAGTTTCTACAGGGGGTCCCATCAGCCCCAGCATTTT. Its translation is CASSFYRGSHQPQHF.

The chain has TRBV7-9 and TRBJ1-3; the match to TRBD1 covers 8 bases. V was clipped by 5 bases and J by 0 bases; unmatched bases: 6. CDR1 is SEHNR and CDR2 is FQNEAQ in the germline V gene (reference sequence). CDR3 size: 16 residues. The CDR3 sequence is CASSIRTGGSGNTIYF. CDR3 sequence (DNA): TGTGCCAGCAGCATAAGAACAGGGGGCTCTGGAAACACCATATATTTT. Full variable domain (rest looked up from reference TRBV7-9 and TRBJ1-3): DTGVSQNPRHKITKRGQNVTFRCDPISEHNRLYWYRQTLGQGPEFLTYFQNEAQLEKSRLLSDRFSAERPKGSFSTLEIQRTEQGDSAMYLCASSIRTGGSGNTIYFGEGSWLTVV.

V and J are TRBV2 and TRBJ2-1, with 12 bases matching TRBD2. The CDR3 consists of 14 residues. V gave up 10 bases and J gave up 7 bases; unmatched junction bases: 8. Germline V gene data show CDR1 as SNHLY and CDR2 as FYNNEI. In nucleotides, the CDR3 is TGTGCCACCCTTTCTAGCGGGGGGGCAAATGAGCAGTTCTTC. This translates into CATLSSGGANEQFF.

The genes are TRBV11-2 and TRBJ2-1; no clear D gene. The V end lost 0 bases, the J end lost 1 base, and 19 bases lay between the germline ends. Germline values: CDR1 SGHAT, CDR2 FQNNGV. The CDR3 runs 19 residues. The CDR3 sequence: CASSLEGGTVGSSYNEQFF. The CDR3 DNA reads TGTGCCAGCAGCTTAGAGGGCGGTACCGTTGGCTCTTCCTACAATGAGCAGTTCTTC.

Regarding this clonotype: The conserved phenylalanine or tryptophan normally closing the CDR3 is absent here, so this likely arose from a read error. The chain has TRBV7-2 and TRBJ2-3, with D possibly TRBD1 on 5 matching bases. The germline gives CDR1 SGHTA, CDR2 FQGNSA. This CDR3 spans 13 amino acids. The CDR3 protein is CARSLGVPNTQYC. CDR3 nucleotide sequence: TGTGCCAGAAGCTTAGGGGTACCAAATACGCAGTATTGT.

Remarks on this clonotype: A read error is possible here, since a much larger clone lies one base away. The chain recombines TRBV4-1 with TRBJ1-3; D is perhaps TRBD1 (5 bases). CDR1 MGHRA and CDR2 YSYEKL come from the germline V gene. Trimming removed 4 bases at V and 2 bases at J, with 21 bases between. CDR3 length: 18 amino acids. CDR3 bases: TGCGCCAGCAGCCCAGTCCCCGTTCTACGGGGCCCTGGAAACACCATATATTTT. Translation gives CASSPVPVLRGPGNTIYF.